The present T cell receptor (beta chain) was sequenced within a study of cytomegalovirus exposure and HLA in healthy donors. Study observations and caveats: For TCR beta chains, V- and J-gene trimming was later linked to a missense DCLRE1C variant. About 87% or about 30% of the time was how often most TCR beta V segments were productive, according to an earlier analysis.

The donors were healthy bone marrow donors. Trimming cost V 6 bases and J 0 bases; bases outside gene matches: 4. The germline gives CDR1 LGHNA, CDR2 YSLEER. The CDR3 sequence is 15 residues long. Turning to this clone: Its antigen is still unknown.

PCR was performed using 60 Vbeta and 13 Jbeta primers. Produced via immunoSEQ multiplex PCR; TCRdb's table is partial and in-frame only. The table includes about 190,000 clones, about 80% detected once. The rearrangement links TRBV4-3 to TRBJ2-7; 11 bases map to TRBD2. The sequenced sample was PBMCs. The receptor's source is a man between 35 and 55 years old in good health and CMV-seropositive. The CDR3 sequence: CASRGGTSGSYEQYF. CDR3 coding DNA: TGCGCCAGCAGAGGGGGGACTAGCGGCTCCTACGAGCAGTACTTC.